Below are 10 T cell receptor beta chains sequenced from a single sample in a study of PD-L1 blockade in urothelial cancer. The time point is: pretreatment peripheral blood. Libraries were prepared by immunoSEQ multiplex PCR; TCRdb keeps only in-frame clonotypes and omits some of them. The sample holds more than 55,000 clones, 80% to 90% seen once. The sample in question was PBMCs, obtained around atezolizumab (anti-PD-L1) treatment. Source of these receptors: a man aged 70-80 years with urothelial cancer.

The V and J genes are TRBV27 and TRBJ2-2; 10 nucleotides match TRBD1. Germline V gene lookup returns CDR1 MNHEY and CDR2 SMNVEV (reference sequence). Unmatched junction bases numbered 4, after V lost 6 bases and J lost 3 bases. This CDR3 has 15 amino acids. This CDR3 reads CASRMTGGDTGELFF. The DNA for the CDR3 is TGTGCCAGCAGAATGACAGGGGGCGACACCGGGGAGCTGTTTTTT.

About this clone itself: At one of its ends the junction is not consistent with the germline gene, which may arise from a read error. The chain's CDR3 is CTSSYSSGGNNEQFF. The CDR3 DNA is TGTACCAGCAGTTACTCTAGCGGGGGGAACAATGAGCAGTTCTTC. The chain has TRBV6-6 and TRBJ2-1, with 11 bases identical to TRBD2. CDR3 length: 15 amino acids. Germline CDR1 and CDR2: MNHNY and SVGAGI (reference sequence).

The J gene is TRBJ2-5, the V gene TRBV11-3, with TRBD2 matching over 7 bases. Germline V gene sequence: CDR1 SGHNT, CDR2 YENEEA. CDR3 length: 14 amino acids. The V segment lost 3 bases and the J segment 5 bases; nucleotides outside the gene matches: 6. The chain's CDR3 is CASSFGAGEETQYF. CDR3 nucleotides: TGTGCCAGCAGCTTCGGGGCGGGAGAGGAGACCCAGTACTTC.

The rearrangement uses TRBV19 and TRBJ1-2; D remains ambiguous. V shed 9 bases and J shed 1 base, with 12 bases lying between them. This CDR3 spans 13 amino acids. Germline-derived CDR1 and CDR2 are LNHDA and SQIVND (reference sequence). The CDR3 is CASALAFNYGYTF. The CDR3 bases are TGTGCCAGCGCCCTCGCGTTTAACTATGGCTACACCTTC.

In DNA form, the CDR3 reads TGTGCCAGCAGTCCTCAGGGCTCTGGGGCCAACGTCCTGACTTTC. Protein: CASSPQGSGANVLTF. The chain combines TRBV27 with TRBJ2-6; perhaps TRBD1 as D (5 bases). Germline loops: CDR1 MNHEY, CDR2 SMNVEV (reference sequence). V was cut by 5 bases and J by 0 bases, with 8 bases left in between. This CDR3 is built from 15 residues.

This sequence joins TRBV5-4 and TRBJ2-5, with TRBD2 as a possible D gene (6 bases). Germline CDR1 and CDR2: SGHNT and YYREEE (reference sequence). CDR3 size: 15 residues. Trimming left V 2 bases short and J 9 bases short, with 20 bases between. The CDR3: CASSLGLSSLESQYF. The CDR3 DNA sequence: TGTGCCAGCAGCTTAGGACTAAGTAGCCTGGAGTCCCAGTACTTC.

The gene calls are TRBV19 and TRBJ2-7; a possible D gene is TRBD1 (5 bases). Germline lookup yields CDR1 LNHDA and CDR2 SQIVND (reference sequence). Trimming shortened V by 5 bases and J by 7 bases, and 15 bases separated the two germline ends. This CDR3 has 13 residues. The CDR3 here is CASSLTGTGEQYF. DNA for the CDR3: TGTGCCAGTAGTCTCACAGGCACGGGTGAGCAGTACTTC.

The rearrangement uses TRBV5-1 and TRBJ2-3; D may be TRBD2 (5 bases). Germline assignment: CDR1 SGHRS and CDR2 YFSETQ. Trimming shortened V by 6 bases and J by 1 base, and 15 bases separated the two germline ends. This CDR3 has 15 amino acids. CDR3 amino acids: CASTLGEGRTDTQYF. In DNA form, the CDR3 reads TGCGCCAGCACCCTGGGAGAGGGCCGCACAGATACGCAGTATTTT.

This chain joins TRBV7-6 and TRBJ2-7; TRBD1 aligns across 10 bases. Trimming at V came to 6 bases and at J to 5 bases, leaving 10 bases not matched to a gene. Germline V gives CDR1 SGHVS, CDR2 FNYEAQ. The CDR3 runs 15 residues. This chain's CDR3 is CASRDTGTGDNEQYF. CDR3 nucleotide sequence: TGTGCCAGCAGGGATACCGGGACAGGGGACAACGAGCAGTACTTC. Full variable domain (remainder filled in from reference TRBV7-6 and TRBJ2-7): GAGVSQSPRYKVTKRGQDVALRCDPISGHVSLYWYRQALGQGPEFLTYFNYEAQQDKSGLPNDRFSAERPEGSISTLTIQRTEQRDSAMYRCASRDTGTGDNEQYFGPGTRLTVT.

The rearrangement joins TRBV11-2 to TRBJ2-1, with D possibly matching TRBD1 (6 bases). Germline CDR1 and CDR2: SGHAT and FQNNGV. Trimming removed 4 bases from V and 3 bases from J, with 13 bases in between. CDR3 length: 15 residues. As DNA, the CDR3 is TGTGCCAGCAGCTCCGTACAGGGAAACTACAATGAGCAGTTCTTC. It encodes CASSSVQGNYNEQFF.